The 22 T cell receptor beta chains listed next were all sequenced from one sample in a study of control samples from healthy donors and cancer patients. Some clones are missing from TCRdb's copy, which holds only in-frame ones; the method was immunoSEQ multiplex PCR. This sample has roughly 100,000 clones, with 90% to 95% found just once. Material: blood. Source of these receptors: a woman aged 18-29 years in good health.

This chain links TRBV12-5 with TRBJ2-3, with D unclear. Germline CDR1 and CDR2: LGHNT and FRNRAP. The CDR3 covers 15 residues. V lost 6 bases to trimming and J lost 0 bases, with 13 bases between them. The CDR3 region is CASGPEPSSTDTQYF. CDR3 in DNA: TGTGCTAGTGGCCCCGAACCCTCTAGCACAGATACGCAGTATTTT.

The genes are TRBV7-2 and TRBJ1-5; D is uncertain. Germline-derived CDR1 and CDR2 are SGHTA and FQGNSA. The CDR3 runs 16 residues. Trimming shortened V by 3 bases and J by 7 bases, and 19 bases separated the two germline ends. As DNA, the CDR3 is TGTGCCAGCAGCTTTAGCCCCCTACCCCAGCCCCAGCCCCAGCATTTT. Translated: CASSFSPLPQPQPQHF.

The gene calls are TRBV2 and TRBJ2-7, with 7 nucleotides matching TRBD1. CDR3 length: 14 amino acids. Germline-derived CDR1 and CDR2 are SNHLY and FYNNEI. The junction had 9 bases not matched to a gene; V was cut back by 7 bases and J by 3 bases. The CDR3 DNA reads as TGTGCCAGCACCCCACAGACAGGGATCTACGAGCAGTACTTC. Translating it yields CASTPQTGIYEQYF. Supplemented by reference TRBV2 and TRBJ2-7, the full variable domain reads EPEVTQTPSHQVTQMGQEVILRCVPISNHLYFYWYRQILGQKVEFLVSFYNNEISEKSEIFDDQFSVERPDGSNFTLKIRSTKLEDSAMYFCASTPQTGIYEQYFGPGTRLTVT.

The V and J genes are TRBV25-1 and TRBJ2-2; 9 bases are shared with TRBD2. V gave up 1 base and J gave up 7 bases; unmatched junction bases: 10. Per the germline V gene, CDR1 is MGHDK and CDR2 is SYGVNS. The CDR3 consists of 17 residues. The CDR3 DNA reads TGTGCCAGCAGTGAATGGGGGCGGGAGGGCCGGGACGGGGAGCTGTTTTTT. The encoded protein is CASSEWGREGRDGELFF.

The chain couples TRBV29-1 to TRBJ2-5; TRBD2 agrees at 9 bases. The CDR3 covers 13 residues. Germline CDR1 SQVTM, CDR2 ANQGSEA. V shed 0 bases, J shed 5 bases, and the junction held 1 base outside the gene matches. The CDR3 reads CSVEELAGETQYF. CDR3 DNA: TGCAGCGTTGAAGAGCTAGCGGGGGAGACCCAGTACTTC.

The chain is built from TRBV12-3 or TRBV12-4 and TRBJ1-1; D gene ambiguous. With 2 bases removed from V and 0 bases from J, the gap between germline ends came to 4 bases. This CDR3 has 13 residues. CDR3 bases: TGTGCCAGCAGTTTATTTATGAACACTGAAGCTTTCTTT. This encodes CASSLFMNTEAFF.

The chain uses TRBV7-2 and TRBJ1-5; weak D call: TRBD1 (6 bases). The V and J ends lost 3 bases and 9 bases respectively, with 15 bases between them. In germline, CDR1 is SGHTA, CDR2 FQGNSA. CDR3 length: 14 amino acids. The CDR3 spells CASSLGQGSMPQHF. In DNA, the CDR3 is TGTGCCAGCAGCTTGGGGCAGGGGAGCATGCCCCAGCATTTT.

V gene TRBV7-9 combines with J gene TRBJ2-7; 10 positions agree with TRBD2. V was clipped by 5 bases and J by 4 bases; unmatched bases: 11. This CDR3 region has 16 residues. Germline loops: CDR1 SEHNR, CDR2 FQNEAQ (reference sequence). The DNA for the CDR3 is TGTGCCAGCAGCCCCCCCAGCGGGAGGGCCGTTTACGAGCAGTACTTC. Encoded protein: CASSPPSGRAVYEQYF.

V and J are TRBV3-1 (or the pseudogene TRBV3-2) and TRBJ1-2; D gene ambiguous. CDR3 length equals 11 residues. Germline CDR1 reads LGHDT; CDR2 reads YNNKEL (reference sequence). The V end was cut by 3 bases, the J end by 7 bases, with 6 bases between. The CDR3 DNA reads TGTGCCAGCAGCCATGTATTTGGCTACACCTTC. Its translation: CASSHVFGYTF.

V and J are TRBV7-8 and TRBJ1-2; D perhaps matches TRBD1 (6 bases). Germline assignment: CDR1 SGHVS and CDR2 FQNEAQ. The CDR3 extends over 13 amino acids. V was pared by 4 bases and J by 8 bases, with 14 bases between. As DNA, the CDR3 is TGTGCCAGCAGCTCCTCTCTGACAGGCGGCTACACCTTC. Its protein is CASSSSLTGGYTF.

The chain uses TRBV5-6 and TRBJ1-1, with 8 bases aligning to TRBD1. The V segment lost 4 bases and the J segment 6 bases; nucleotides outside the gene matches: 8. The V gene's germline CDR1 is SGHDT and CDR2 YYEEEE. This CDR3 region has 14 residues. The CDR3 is CASSVGTGYAEAFF. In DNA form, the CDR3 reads TGTGCCAGCAGCGTAGGGACAGGCTACGCTGAAGCTTTCTTT.

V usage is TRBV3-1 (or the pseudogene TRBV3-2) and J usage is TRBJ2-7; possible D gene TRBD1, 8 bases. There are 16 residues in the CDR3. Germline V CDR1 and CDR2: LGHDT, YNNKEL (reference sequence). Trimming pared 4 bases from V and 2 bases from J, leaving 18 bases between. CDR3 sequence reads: CASSLGGTGLTYEQYF. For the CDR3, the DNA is TGTGCCAGCAGCCTGGGAGGGACAGGTCTGACCTACGAGCAGTACTTC.

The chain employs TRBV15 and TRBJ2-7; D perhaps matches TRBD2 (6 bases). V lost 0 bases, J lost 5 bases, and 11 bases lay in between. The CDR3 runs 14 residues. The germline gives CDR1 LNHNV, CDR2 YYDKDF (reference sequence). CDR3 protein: CATSRDSSAHEQYF. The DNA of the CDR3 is TGTGCCACCAGCAGAGACTCTAGCGCCCACGAGCAGTACTTC.

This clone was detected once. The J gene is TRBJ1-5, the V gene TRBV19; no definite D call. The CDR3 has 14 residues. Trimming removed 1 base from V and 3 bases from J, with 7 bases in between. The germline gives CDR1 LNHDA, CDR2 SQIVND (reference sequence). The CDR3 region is CASSIGLINQPQHF. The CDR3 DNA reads TGTGCCAGTAGTATAGGTCTGATCAATCAGCCCCAGCATTTT. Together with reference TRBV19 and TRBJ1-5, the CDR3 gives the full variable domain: DGGITQSPKYLFRKEGQNVTLSCEQNLNHDAMYWYRQDPGQGLRLIYYSQIVNDFQKGDIAEGYSVSREKKESFPLTVTSAQKNPTAFYLCASSIGLINQPQHFGDGTRLSIL.

CDR3 sequence (DNA): TGTGCCTGGAGTAGGGGGACCTCCTACGAGCAGTACTTC. Encoded protein: CAWSRGTSYEQYF. The rearrangement uses TRBV30 and TRBJ2-7; possibly TRBD1 for D (6 bases). The CDR3 runs 13 residues. V was shortened by 2 bases and J by 0 bases, with 8 bases between the two germline ends. Germline V gene lookup returns CDR1 GTSNPN and CDR2 SVGIG (reference sequence).

The CDR3 reads CASRPLGQGVTEAFF. The CDR3 nucleotides are TGCGCCAGCAGACCCCTTGGACAGGGAGTAACTGAAGCTTTCTTT. The chain combines TRBV5-1 with TRBJ1-1; 8 bases line up with TRBD1. Germline V gene data show CDR1 as SGHRS and CDR2 as YFSETQ. The CDR3 consists of 15 residues. Trimming took 5 bases from V and 5 from J; bases not matched to a gene: 11.

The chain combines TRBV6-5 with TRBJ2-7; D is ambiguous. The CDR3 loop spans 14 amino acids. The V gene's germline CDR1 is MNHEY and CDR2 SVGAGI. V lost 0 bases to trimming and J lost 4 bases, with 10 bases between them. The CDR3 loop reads CASSYSVGNYEQYF. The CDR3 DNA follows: TGTGCCAGCAGTTACTCGGTAGGGAATTACGAGCAGTACTTC.

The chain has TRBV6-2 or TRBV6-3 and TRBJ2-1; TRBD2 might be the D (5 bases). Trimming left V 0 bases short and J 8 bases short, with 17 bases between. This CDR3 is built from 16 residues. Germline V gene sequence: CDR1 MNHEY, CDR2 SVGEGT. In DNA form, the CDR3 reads TGTGCCAGCAGTTACTCGATTGGACTCCTCGGCGATGAGCAGTTCTTC. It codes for CASSYSIGLLGDEQFF.

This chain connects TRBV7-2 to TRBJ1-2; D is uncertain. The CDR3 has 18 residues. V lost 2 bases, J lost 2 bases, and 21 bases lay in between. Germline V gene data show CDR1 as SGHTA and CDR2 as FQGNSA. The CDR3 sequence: CASSLLLGSSNKNYGYTF. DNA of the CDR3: TGTGCCAGCAGCTTATTGTTGGGCAGCTCCAACAAAAACTATGGCTACACCTTC.

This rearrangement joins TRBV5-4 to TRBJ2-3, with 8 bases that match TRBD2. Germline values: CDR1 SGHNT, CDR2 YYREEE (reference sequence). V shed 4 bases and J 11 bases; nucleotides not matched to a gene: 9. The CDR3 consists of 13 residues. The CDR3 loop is CASSRPGGPGQYF. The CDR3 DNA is TGTGCCAGCAGCAGGCCGGGGGGGCCCGGGCAGTATTTT.

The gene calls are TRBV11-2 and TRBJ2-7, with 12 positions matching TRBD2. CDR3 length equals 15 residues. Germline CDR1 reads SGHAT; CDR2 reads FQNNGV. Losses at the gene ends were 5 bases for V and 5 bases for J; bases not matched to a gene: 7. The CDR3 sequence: CASSRGLAGRDEQYF. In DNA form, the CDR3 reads TGTGCCAGCAGCAGGGGACTAGCGGGCCGAGACGAGCAGTACTTC.

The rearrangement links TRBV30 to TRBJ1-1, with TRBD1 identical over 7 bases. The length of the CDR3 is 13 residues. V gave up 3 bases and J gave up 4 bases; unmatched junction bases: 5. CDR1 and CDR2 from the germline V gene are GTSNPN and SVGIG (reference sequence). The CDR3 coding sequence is TGTGCCTGGAGGGGGGACAGAGCCACTGAAGCTTTCTTT. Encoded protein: CAWRGDRATEAFF. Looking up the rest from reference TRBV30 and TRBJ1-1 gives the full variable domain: SQTIHQWPATLVQPVGSPLSLECTVEGTSNPNLYWYRQAAGRGLQLLFYSVGIGQISSEVPQNLSASRPQDRQFILSSKKLLLSDSGFYLCAWRGDRATEAFFGQGTRLTVV.